The T cell receptor beta chain under discussion was sequenced for a study of blood T cells in healthy people across ages. A second PCR of 7 to 11 cycles used a sample-barcoded 5' primer and a J-beta primer mix. Each CDR3 protein gets one entry after TCRdb re-called the 5' RACE reads with MiXCR. The sample contains hundreds of thousands of distinct CDR3 sequences, roughly 35% of which appear only once. Study findings and constraints: Unsorted PBMC material precluded a definitive naive versus antigen-experienced comparison.

The sample holds a few counts of this clonotype. As yet, its antigen is unknown. Looked up from germline, CDR1 is DFQATT and CDR2 is SNEGSKA (reference sequence). This CDR3 comprises 15 residues. Losses at the gene ends were 4 bases for V and 2 bases for J; bases not matched to a gene: 8. Sequenced material: blood. This receptor was taken from a man in his late teens or twenties in good health. The gene calls are TRBV20-1 and TRBJ2-7, with TRBD1 matching 10 bases. The CDR3 loop reads CSANRWTGGTYEQYF. CDR3 nucleotide sequence: TGCAGTGCTAACCGGTGGACAGGGGGTACCTACGAGCAGTACTTC.